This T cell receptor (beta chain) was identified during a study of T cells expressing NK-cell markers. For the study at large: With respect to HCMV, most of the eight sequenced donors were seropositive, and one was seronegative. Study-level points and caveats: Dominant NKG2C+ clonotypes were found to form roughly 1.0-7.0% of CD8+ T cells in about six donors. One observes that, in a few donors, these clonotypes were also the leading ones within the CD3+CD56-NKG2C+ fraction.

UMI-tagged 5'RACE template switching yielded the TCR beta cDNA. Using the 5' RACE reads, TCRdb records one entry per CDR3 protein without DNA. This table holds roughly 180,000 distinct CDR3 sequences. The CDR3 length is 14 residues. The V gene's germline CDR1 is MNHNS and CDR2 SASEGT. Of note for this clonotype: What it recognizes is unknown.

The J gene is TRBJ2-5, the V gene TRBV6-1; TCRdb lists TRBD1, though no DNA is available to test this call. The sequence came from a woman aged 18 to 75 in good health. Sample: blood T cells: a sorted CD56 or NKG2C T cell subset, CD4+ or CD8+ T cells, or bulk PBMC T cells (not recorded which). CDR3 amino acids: CASGTDRGLRIQYF.